Each of the 28 T cell receptor beta chains below was sequenced from the same sample in a study of cytomegalovirus exposure and HLA in healthy donors. PCR employed 60 Vbeta and 13 Jbeta primers. Sequencing was performed with immunoSEQ multiplex PCR; in TCRdb, only in-frame clones are kept and a portion is missing. The sample carries 100,000 or so clones, about 81% recorded once. What was sequenced was PBMCs. These receptors all stem from a man between 18 and 35 years old in good health and CMV-seronegative.

The rearrangement joins TRBV6-6 to TRBJ2-5; weak D call: TRBD2 (6 bases). CDR1 is MNHNY and CDR2 is SVGAGI in the germline V gene (reference sequence). This CDR3 is 13 amino acids long. The V gene lost 6 bases and the J gene lost 5 bases, with 13 bases spanning the gap. CDR3 nucleotides: TGTGCCAGCAGCCCCCGGGGGAAGGAGACCCAGTACTTC. This gives the protein CASSPRGKETQYF.

The chain couples TRBV2 to TRBJ2-7; possible D gene TRBD1, 8 bases. Per germline, CDR1 SNHLY and CDR2 FYNNEI. The V end lost 7 bases, the J end lost 6 bases, and 25 bases lay between the germline ends. The length of the CDR3 is 16 residues. DNA for the CDR3: TGTGCCAGCAACCAGGGGGCATGGCTAGCGGATTCCGAGCAGTACTTC. Its translation: CASNQGAWLADSEQYF. The entire variable domain, with the rest obtained from reference TRBV2 and TRBJ2-7, is as follows: EPEVTQTPSHQVTQMGQEVILRCVPISNHLYFYWYRQILGQKVEFLVSFYNNEISEKSEIFDDQFSVERPDGSNFTLKIRSTKLEDSAMYFCASNQGAWLADSEQYFGPGTRLTVT.

The chain employs TRBV12-5 and TRBJ2-3; TRBD2 is a possible D gene (5 bases). The CDR3 consists of 12 residues. CDR1 and CDR2 from the germline V gene are LGHNT and FRNRAP. V lost 0 bases and J lost 14, with 12 bases in between. The CDR3 is CASGLVRRERYF. The CDR3 coding sequence is TGTGCTAGTGGTTTGGTGCGTAGGGAGCGGTATTTT. Full variable domain (rest looked up from reference TRBV12-5 and TRBJ2-3): DARVTQTPRHKVTEMGQEVTMRCQPILGHNTVFWYRQTMMQGLELLAYFRNRAPLDDSGMPKDRFSAEMPDATLATLKIQPSEPRDSAVYFCASGLVRRERYFGPGTRLTVL.

The chain carries TRBV30 and TRBJ2-7, with D maybe TRBD2 (5 bases). V was cut by 5 bases and J by 4 bases, with 12 bases left in between. The CDR3 has 12 residues. The germline V gene encodes CDR1 GTSNPN and CDR2 SVGIG (reference sequence). The CDR3 sequence is CAWGLRAYEQYF. DNA of the CDR3: TGTGCCTGGGGGTTGCGGGCGTACGAGCAGTACTTC.

In DNA form, the CDR3 reads TGTGCCAGCAGAATAGACAGGGCAAGCTATGGCTACACCTTC. Translated: CASRIDRASYGYTF. The V gene is TRBV6-5, the J gene TRBJ1-2, with 7 bases lining up with TRBD1. CDR3 length equals 14 residues. Losses at the gene ends were 6 bases for V and 4 bases for J; bases not matched to a gene: 8. Germline CDR1 is MNHEY and CDR2 is SVGAGI.

For the CDR3, the DNA is TGCAGCGTTGCACAGGGTTACGAGCAGTACTTC. It is translated as CSVAQGYEQYF. This rearrangement joins TRBV29-1 to TRBJ2-7; maybe TRBD1 (6 bases). This CDR3 is 11 amino acids long. V was cut by 4 bases and J by 4 bases, with 8 bases left in between. Germline loops: CDR1 SQVTM, CDR2 ANQGSEA.

This rearrangement joins TRBV29-1 to TRBJ2-1; D is ambiguous. The germline V and J ends were trimmed by 4 bases and 8 bases, with 9 bases remaining between them. Germline V CDR1 and CDR2: SQVTM, ANQGSEA. CDR3 size: 11 residues. The CDR3 sequence is CSVVTVYEQFF. CDR3 bases: TGCAGCGTTGTTACAGTATATGAGCAGTTCTTC.

The chain has TRBV30 and TRBJ2-2; TRBD2 matches at 9 bases. Trimming removed 2 bases from V and 8 bases from J; junction bases left unmatched: 15. The CDR3 consists of 17 residues. Germline assignment: CDR1 GTSNPN and CDR2 SVGIG (reference sequence). The CDR3 DNA sequence: TGTGCCTGGAGTCCGAACGGACTAGCGACGAGGTTGGGGGAGCTGTTTTTT. It is translated as CAWSPNGLATRLGELFF. Full variable domain (outside the CDR3, taken from reference TRBV30 and TRBJ2-2): SQTIHQWPATLVQPVGSPLSLECTVEGTSNPNLYWYRQAAGRGLQLLFYSVGIGQISSEVPQNLSASRPQDRQFILSSKKLLLSDSGFYLCAWSPNGLATRLGELFFGEGSRLTVL.

This clone has only one observation. The J gene is TRBJ2-7, the V gene TRBV6-5, with D maybe TRBD1 (6 bases). The CDR3 spans 15 residues. The germline CDR1 and CDR2 sequences are MNHEY and SVGAGI. With 0 bases removed from V and 2 bases from J, the gap between germline ends came to 11 bases. The CDR3 nucleotides are TGTGCCAGCAGTTACTCCCGCTCAGGGGCCTACGAGCAGTACTTC. Protein product: CASSYSRSGAYEQYF.

This chain connects TRBV7-8 to TRBJ1-3, with D possibly TRBD1 on 5 matching bases. The V end lost 1 base, the J end lost 0 bases, and 16 bases lay between the germline ends. This CDR3 has 18 residues. Looked up from germline, CDR1 is SGHVS and CDR2 is FQNEAQ. In DNA, the CDR3 is TGTGCCAGCAGCTTAGTCGGGGCGGGATTCTACTCTGGAAACACCATATATTTT. Protein product: CASSLVGAGFYSGNTIYF.

J is TRBJ1-4 and V is TRBV27; D not resolved. Germline CDR1 reads MNHEY; CDR2 reads SMNVEV (reference sequence). V was cut by 2 bases and J by 9 bases, with 13 bases left in between. The CDR3 has 14 amino acids. CDR3 residues: CASSLIQASKKLFF. Written as DNA, the CDR3 is TGTGCCAGCAGTTTAATCCAAGCCTCGAAAAAACTGTTTTTT.

The chain recombines TRBV28 with TRBJ1-5; possible D gene TRBD1, 6 bases. The germline CDR1 and CDR2 sequences are MDHEN and SYDVKM. V was clipped by 5 bases and J by 4 bases, with 12 bases between them. The CDR3 is 14 amino acids. The CDR3: CASSGGGFNQPQHF. DNA for the CDR3: TGTGCCAGCAGTGGGGGCGGATTTAATCAGCCCCAGCATTTT.

The rearrangement uses TRBV9 and TRBJ1-4; the match to TRBD1 covers 9 bases. This CDR3 has 15 amino acids. Germline CDR1 SGDLS, CDR2 YYNGEE. V lost 3 bases and J lost 7; bases outside the gene matches: 7. This chain's CDR3 is CASSASGTGSEKLFF. The CDR3 DNA follows: TGTGCCAGCAGCGCCTCCGGGACAGGGAGTGAAAAACTGTTTTTT.

The DNA of the CDR3 is TGCAGCGTTTCTAGGACAGCCACCTACGAGCAGTACTTC. Protein: CSVSRTATYEQYF. The chain couples TRBV29-1 to TRBJ2-7; D possibly corresponds to TRBD1 (6 bases). CDR1 SQVTM and CDR2 ANQGSEA come from the germline V gene. The CDR3 sequence is 13 residues long. Trimming stripped 5 bases from V and 2 bases from J, with 13 bases between.

This sequence joins TRBV28 and TRBJ1-5; D is unresolved. This CDR3 is built from 14 residues. Germline CDR1 MDHEN, CDR2 SYDVKM. Trimming took off 7 bases at V and 2 bases at J, with 12 bases between the two ends. CDR3 in DNA: TGTGCCAGCAAGCCGGGAACAGGCAATCAGCCCCAGCATTTT. This codes for CASKPGTGNQPQHF.

V and J are TRBV5-6 and TRBJ1-2, with no clear D. V lost 4 bases to trimming and J lost 8 bases, with 12 bases between them. Germline V gene lookup returns CDR1 SGHDT and CDR2 YYEEEE. The CDR3 has 12 residues. In DNA, the CDR3 is TGTGCCAGCAGCGCGCGGTCCGGCGGCTACACCTTC. Translating it yields CASSARSGGYTF.

This clone was seen a handful of times. The chain recombines TRBV2 with TRBJ2-7, with 12 positions matching TRBD2. CDR1 is SNHLY and CDR2 is FYNNEI in the germline V gene. The junction had 5 bases not matched to a gene; V was cut back by 0 bases and J by 2 bases. The CDR3 sequence is 17 residues long. The CDR3, as DNA: TGTGCCAGCAGTGAAGCTGGAGGACTAGCGGGACCCTACGAGCAGTACTTC. Translating it yields CASSEAGGLAGPYEQYF.

This chain connects TRBV6-5 to TRBJ1-2; D call uncertain. V shed 6 bases and J shed 3 bases, with 11 bases lying between them. This CDR3 has 13 amino acids. Germline CDR1 reads MNHEY; CDR2 reads SVGAGI. DNA of the CDR3: TGTGCCAGCAGGAATCCTACCCACTATGGCTACACCTTC. It encodes CASRNPTHYGYTF.

The V gene is TRBV6-5, the J gene TRBJ1-3; TRBD1 matches at 7 bases. The V gene end was trimmed by 5 bases and the J gene end by 2 bases; junction bases not matched to a gene: 3. The CDR3 runs 14 residues. Germline values: CDR1 MNHEY, CDR2 SVGAGI. The CDR3 DNA follows: TGTGCCAGCAGTCAGACAGGGACTGGAAACACCATATATTTT. Translation gives CASSQTGTGNTIYF.

The chain carries TRBV2 and TRBJ2-3; D is possibly TRBD2 (6 bases). The CDR3 extends over 14 amino acids. Germline V CDR1 and CDR2: SNHLY, FYNNEI. The V and J ends lost 3 bases and 6 bases respectively, with 13 bases between them. Here the CDR3 reads CASSESGEGDTQYF. The CDR3 DNA follows: TGTGCCAGCAGTGAGTCGGGAGAAGGGGATACGCAGTATTTT.

This chain links TRBV7-6 with TRBJ2-7, with D perhaps matching TRBD2 (6 bases). V shed 2 bases and J shed 3 bases, with 11 bases lying between them. Germline V gene sequence: CDR1 SGHVS, CDR2 FNYEAQ. There are 14 residues in the CDR3. This chain's CDR3 is CASSLLQEGYEQYF. The CDR3 region has the DNA TGTGCCAGCAGCTTATTACAGGAGGGCTACGAGCAGTACTTC.

The J gene is TRBJ1-2, the V gene TRBV19; no firm D call. This CDR3 spans 13 amino acids. The V end lost 1 base, the J end lost 5 bases, and 8 bases lay between the germline ends. CDR1 and CDR2 (germline): LNHDA, SQIVND (reference sequence). CDR3 nucleotide sequence: TGTGCCAGTAGTATAGTCAGCGAATATGGCTACACCTTC. Its protein product is CASSIVSEYGYTF.

The rearrangement links TRBV13 to TRBJ2-7; 7 bases map to TRBD2. The J segment lost 4 bases and the V segment lost 5 bases, leaving 17 bases of the junction unmatched. This CDR3 is built from 17 residues. CDR1 and CDR2 from the germline V gene are PRHDT and FYEKMQ (reference sequence). The CDR3 bases are TGTGCCAGCAGCCAAGAGGGGAGGGGCCAGGGTAGGTACGAGCAGTACTTC. This encodes CASSQEGRGQGRYEQYF. Looking up the rest from reference TRBV13 and TRBJ2-7 gives the full variable domain: AAGVIQSPRHLIKEKRETATLKCYPIPRHDTVYWYQQGPGQDPQFLISFYEKMQSDKGSIPDRFSAQQFSDYHSELNMSSLELGDSALYFCASSQEGRGQGRYEQYFGPGTRLTVT.

The J gene is TRBJ2-1, the V gene TRBV5-1; 7 positions agree with TRBD1. This CDR3 has 14 residues. Losses at the gene ends were 4 bases for V and 9 bases for J; bases not matched to a gene: 10. The germline V gene encodes CDR1 SGHRS and CDR2 YFSETQ. Here the CDR3 DNA reads TGCGCCAGCAGCCCCCGGGACAGCTTAGGTGAGCAGTTCTTC. Its translation: CASSPRDSLGEQFF.

This chain uses TRBV28 with TRBJ1-2, with TRBD1 matching 8 bases. CDR3 length equals 15 residues. Losses at the gene ends were 6 bases for V and 5 bases for J; bases not matched to a gene: 11. Per the germline V gene, CDR1 is MDHEN and CDR2 is SYDVKM. CDR3: CASSLTGEGVYGYTF. In DNA, the CDR3 is TGTGCCAGCAGCTTGACAGGGGAGGGAGTGTATGGCTACACCTTC.

The chain recombines TRBV30 with TRBJ1-4; a weak D match, TRBD1 (5 bases). Germline V gene sequence: CDR1 GTSNPN, CDR2 SVGIG (reference sequence). V lost 0 bases and J lost 7, with 18 bases in between. CDR3 size: 16 residues. The DNA for the CDR3 is TGTGCCTGGAGTGTAATCAGGGTTCAGCTGGGTGAAAAACTGTTTTTT. It yields the protein CAWSVIRVQLGEKLFF.

The chain carries TRBV27 and TRBJ1-6, with D maybe TRBD1 (5 bases). Germline V gene sequence: CDR1 MNHEY, CDR2 SMNVEV (reference sequence). CDR3 length: 15 residues. The V end was cut by 6 bases, the J end by 10 bases, with 19 bases between. In nucleotides, the CDR3 is TGTGCCAGCAGACCCAGTCTGGGGGGGAGCTCACCCCTCCACTTT. It codes for CASRPSLGGSSPLHF.

The chain is built from TRBV6-6 and TRBJ2-1; D is unresolved. CDR1 is MNHNY and CDR2 is SVGAGI in the germline V gene (reference sequence). The CDR3 is made up of 12 amino acids. Trimming left V 2 bases short and J 6 bases short, with 5 bases between. This CDR3 reads CASSYGRNEQFF. The DNA for the CDR3 is TGTGCCAGCAGTTACGGGCGCAATGAGCAGTTCTTC.